This T cell receptor (beta chain) is drawn from a study of technical replicates of blood from several donors. Sequencing used immunoSEQ multiplex PCR; TCRdb keeps in-frame clones, though not all of them. This sample yields under 85,000 clones, of which about 90% are seen a single time; approximately 0.4% belongs to the top ten. The sequence was obtained from a human donor in good health. Some clones in this sample may be carry-over from other donors' samples. The sequenced sample was T cells isolated from PBMCs.

DNA for the CDR3: TGTGCCAGCTCACCACCGGGCATTCCACAAGAGACCCAGTACTTC. Protein: CASSPPGIPQETQYF. J is TRBJ2-5 and V is TRBV18; D uncertain. Germline-derived CDR1 and CDR2 are KGHSH and LQKENI. This CDR3 is built from 15 residues. V was trimmed by 0 bases and J by 2 bases, leaving 10 bases between them.